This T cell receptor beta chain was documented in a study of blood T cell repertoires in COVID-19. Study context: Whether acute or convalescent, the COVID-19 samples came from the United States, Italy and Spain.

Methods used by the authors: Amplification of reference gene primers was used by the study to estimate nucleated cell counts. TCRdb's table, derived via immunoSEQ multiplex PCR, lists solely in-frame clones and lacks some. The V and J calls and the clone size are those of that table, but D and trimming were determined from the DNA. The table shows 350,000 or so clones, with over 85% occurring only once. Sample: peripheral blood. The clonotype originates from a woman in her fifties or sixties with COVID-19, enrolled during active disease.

CDR3 protein: CASSPMGLAKLSEQYF. CDR3 DNA sequence: TGTGCCAGCTCACCGATGGGACTAGCCAAACTCAGCGAGCAGTACTTC. The chain employs TRBV18 and TRBJ2-7; 9 bases are a match to TRBD2. CDR3 size: 16 residues. V trimming: 3 bases; J trimming: 6 bases; junction bases outside the gene matches: 12. Looked up from germline, CDR1 is KGHSH and CDR2 is LQKENI. The full variable domain, completed using reference TRBV18 and TRBJ2-7, is NAGVMQNPRHLVRRRGQEARLRCSPMKGHSHVYWYRQLPEEGLKFMVYLQKENIIDESGMPKERFSAEFPKEGPSILRIQQVVRGDSAAYFCASSPMGLAKLSEQYFGPGTRLTVT.